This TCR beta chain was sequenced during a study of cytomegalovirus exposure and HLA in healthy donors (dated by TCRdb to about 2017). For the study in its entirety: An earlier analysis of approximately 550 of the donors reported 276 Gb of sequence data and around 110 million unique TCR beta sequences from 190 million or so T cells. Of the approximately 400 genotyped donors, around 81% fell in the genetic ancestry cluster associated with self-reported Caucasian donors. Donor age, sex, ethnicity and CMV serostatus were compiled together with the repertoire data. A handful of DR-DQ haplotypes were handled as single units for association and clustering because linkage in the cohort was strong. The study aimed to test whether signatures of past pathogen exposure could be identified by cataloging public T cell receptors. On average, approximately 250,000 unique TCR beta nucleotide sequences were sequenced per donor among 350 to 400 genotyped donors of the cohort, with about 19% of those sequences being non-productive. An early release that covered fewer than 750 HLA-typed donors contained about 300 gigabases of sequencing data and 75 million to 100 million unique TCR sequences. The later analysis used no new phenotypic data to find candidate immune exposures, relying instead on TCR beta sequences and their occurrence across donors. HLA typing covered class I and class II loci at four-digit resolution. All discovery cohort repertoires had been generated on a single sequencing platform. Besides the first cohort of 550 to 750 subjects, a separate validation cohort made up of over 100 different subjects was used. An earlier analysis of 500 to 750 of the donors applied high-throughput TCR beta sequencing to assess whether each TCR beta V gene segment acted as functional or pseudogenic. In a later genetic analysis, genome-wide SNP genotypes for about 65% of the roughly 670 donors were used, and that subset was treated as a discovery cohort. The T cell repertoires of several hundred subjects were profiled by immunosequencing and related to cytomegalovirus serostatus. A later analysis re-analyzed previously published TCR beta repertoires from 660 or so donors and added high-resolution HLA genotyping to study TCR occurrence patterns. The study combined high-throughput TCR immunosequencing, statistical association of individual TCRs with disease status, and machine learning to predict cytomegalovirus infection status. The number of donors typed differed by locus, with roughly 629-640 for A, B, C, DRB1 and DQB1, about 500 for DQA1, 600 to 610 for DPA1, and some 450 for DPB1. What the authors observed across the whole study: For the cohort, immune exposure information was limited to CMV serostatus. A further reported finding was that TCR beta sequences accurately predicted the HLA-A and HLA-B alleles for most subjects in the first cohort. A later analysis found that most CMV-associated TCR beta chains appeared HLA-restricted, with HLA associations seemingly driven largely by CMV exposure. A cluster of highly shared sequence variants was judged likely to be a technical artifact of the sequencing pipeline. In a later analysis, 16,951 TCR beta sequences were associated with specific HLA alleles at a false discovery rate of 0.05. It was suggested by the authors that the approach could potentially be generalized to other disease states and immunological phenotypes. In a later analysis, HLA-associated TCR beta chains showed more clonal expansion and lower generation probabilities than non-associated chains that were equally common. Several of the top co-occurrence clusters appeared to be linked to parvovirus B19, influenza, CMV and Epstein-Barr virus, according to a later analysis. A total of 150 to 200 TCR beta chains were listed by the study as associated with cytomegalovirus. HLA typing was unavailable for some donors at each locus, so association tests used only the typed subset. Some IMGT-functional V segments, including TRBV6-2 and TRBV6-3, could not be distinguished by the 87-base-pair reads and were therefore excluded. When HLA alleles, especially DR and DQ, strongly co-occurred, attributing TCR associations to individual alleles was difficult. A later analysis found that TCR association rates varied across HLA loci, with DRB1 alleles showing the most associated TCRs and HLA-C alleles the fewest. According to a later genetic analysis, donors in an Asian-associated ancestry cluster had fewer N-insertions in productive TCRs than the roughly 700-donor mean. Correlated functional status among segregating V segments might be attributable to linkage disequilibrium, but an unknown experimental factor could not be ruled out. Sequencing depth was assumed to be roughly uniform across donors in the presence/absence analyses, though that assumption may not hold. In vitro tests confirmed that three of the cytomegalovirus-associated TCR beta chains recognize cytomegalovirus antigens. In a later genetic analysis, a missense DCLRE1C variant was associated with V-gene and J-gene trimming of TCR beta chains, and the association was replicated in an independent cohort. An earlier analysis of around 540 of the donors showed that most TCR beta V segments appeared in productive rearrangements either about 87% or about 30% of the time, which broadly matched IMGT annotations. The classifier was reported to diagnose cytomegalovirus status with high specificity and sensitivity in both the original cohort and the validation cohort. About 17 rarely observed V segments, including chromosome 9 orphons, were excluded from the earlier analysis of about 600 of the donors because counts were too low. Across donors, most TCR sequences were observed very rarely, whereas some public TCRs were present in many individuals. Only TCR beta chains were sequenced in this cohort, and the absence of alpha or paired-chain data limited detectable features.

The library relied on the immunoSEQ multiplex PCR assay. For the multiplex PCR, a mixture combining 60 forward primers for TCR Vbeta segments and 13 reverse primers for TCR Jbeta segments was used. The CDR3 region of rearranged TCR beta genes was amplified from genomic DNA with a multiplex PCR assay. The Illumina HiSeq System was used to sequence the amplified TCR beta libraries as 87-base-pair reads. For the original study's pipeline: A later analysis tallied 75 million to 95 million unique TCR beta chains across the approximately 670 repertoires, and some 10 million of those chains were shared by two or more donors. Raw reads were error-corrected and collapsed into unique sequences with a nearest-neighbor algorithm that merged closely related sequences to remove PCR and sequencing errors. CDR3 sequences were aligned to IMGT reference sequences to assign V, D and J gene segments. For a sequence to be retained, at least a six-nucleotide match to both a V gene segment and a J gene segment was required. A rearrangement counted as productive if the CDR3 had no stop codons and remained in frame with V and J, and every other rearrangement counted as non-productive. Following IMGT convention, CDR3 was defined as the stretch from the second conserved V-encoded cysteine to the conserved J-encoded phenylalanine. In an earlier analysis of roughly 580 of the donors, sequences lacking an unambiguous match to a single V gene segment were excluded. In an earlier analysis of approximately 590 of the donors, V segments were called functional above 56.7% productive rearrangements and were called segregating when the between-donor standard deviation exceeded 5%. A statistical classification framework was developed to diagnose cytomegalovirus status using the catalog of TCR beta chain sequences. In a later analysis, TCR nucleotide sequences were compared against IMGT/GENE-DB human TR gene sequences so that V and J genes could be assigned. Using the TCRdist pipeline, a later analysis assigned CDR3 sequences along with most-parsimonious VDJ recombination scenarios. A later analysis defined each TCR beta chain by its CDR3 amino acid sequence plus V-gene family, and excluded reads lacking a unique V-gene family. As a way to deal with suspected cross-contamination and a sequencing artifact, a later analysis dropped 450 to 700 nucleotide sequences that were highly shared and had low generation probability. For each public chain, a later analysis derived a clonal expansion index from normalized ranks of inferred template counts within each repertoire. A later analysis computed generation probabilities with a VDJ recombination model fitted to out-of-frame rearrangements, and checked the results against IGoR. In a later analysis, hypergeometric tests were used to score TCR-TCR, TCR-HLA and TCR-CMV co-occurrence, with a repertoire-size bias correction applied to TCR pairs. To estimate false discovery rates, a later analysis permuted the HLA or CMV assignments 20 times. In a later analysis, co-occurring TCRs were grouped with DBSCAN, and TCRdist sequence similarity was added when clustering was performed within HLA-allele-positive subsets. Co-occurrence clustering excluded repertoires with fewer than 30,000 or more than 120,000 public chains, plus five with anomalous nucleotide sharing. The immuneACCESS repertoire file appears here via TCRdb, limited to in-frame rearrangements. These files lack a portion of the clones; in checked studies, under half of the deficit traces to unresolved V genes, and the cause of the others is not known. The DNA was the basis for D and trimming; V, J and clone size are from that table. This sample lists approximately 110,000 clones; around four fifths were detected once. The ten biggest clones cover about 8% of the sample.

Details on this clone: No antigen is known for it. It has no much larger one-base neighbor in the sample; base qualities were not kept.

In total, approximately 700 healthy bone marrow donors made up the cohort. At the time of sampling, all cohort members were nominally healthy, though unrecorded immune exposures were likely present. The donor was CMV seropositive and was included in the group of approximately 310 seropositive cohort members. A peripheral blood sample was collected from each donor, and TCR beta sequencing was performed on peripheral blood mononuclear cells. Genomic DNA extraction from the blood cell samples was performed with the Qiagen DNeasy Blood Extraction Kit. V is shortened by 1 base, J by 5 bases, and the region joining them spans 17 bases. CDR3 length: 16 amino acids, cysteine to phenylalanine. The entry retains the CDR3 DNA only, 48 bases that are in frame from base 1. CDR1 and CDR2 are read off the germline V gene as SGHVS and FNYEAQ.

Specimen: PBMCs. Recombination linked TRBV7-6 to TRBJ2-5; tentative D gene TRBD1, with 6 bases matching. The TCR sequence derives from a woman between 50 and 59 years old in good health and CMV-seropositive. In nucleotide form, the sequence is TGTGCCAGCAGCTTAGACCGCACAGGGCCGGGGGAGACCCAGTACTTC. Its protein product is CASSLDRTGPGETQYF.